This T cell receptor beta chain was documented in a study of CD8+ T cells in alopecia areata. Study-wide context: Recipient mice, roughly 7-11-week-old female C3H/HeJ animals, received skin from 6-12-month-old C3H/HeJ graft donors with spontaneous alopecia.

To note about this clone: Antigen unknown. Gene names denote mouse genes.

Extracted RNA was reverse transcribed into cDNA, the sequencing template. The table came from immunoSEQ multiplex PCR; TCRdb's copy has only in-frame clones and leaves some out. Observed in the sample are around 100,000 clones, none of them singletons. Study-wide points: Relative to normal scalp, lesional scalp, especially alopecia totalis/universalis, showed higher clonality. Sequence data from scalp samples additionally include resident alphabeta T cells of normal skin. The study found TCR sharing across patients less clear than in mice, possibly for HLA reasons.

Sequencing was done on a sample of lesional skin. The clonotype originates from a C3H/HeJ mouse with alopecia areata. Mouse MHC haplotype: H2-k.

The CDR3 bases that were read are TGCACCTGCAGTGCCACGACTGGGGTGTATGCT. This gives the protein CTCSATTGVYA. From start to end, the CDR3 is CTCSATTGVYAEQFF. V usage is TRBV1 and J usage is TRBJ2-1; 8 positions match TRBD2. The read terminates 4 residues before the CDR3 end, so the remaining end is supplied by the germline J gene. Germline CDR1 and CDR2: NSQYPW and LRSPGD (reference sequence). V was clipped by 3 bases and J by 4 bases; unmatched bases: 5. The CDR3 is 15 residues long.